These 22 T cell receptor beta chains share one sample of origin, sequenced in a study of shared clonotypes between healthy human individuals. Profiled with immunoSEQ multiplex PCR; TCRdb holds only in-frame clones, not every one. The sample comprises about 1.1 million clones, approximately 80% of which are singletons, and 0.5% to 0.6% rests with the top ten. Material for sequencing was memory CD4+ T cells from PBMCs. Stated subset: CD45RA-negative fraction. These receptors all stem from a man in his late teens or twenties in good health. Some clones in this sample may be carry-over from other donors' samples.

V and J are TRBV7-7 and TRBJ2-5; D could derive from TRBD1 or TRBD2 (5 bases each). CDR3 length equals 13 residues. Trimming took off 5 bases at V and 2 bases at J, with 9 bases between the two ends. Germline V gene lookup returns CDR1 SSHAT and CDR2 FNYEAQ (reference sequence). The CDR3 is CASSPGTQETQYF. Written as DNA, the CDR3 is TGTGCCAGCAGCCCCGGGACGCAAGAGACCCAGTACTTC.

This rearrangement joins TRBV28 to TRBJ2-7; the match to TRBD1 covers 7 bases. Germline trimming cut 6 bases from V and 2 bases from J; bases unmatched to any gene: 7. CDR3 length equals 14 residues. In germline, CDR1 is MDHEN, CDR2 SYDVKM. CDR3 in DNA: TGTGCCAGCAGACCCCCGGGACAGCCCTACGAGCAGTACTTC. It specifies CASRPPGQPYEQYF.

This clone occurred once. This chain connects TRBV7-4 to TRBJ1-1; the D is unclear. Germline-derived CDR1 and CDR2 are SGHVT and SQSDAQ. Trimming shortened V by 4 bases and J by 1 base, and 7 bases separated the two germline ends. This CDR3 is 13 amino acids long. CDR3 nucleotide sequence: TGTGCCAGCAGCTCGAGCAAGAACACTGAAGCTTTCTTT. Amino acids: CASSSSKNTEAFF.

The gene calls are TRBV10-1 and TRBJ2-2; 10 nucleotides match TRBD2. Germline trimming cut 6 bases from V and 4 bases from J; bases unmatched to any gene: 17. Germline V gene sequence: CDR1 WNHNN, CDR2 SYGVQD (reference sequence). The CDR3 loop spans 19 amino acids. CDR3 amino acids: CASRAHRRASGSLTGELFF. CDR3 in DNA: TGCGCCAGCAGAGCACATAGGAGGGCTAGCGGGAGTCTCACCGGGGAGCTGTTTTTT.

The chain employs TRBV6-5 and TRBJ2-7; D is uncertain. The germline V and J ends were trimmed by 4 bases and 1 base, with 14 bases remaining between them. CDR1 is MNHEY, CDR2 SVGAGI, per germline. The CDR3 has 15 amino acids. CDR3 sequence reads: CASSFSVGRSYEQYF. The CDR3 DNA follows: TGTGCCAGCAGTTTCTCGGTCGGTAGGTCCTACGAGCAGTACTTC.

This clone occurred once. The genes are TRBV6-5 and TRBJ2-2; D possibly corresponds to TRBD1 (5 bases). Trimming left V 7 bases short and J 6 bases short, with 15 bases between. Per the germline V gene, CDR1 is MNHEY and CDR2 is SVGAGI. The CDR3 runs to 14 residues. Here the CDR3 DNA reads TGTGCCAGCAATCCCTCCCAGGGTGCCGGGGAGCTGTTTTTT. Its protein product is CASNPSQGAGELFF.

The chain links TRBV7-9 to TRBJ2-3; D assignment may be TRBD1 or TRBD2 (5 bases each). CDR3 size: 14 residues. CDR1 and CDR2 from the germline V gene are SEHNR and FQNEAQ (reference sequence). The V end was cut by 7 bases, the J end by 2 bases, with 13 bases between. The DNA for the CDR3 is TGTGCCAGCACCAGGGACGGGAACACAGATACGCAGTATTTT. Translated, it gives CASTRDGNTDTQYF.

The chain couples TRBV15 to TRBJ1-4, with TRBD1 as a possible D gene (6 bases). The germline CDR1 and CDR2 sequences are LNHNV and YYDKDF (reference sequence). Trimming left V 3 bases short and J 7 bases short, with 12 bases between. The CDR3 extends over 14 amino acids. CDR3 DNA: TGTGCCACCAGCAGGGACGGGGGCGGTGAAAAACTGTTTTTT. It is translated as CATSRDGGGEKLFF. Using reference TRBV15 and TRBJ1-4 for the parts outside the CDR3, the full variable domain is DAMVIQNPRYQVTQFGKPVTLSCSQTLNHNVMYWYQQKSSQAPKLLFHYYDKDFNNEADTPDNFQSRRPNTSFCFLDIRSPGLGDTAMYLCATSRDGGGEKLFFGSGTQLSVL.

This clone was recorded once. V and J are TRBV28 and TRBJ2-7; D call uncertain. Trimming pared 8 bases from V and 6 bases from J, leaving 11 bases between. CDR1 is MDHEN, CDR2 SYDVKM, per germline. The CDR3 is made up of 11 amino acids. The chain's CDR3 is CASGYESEQYF. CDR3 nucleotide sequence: TGTGCCAGCGGCTACGAATCCGAGCAGTACTTC.

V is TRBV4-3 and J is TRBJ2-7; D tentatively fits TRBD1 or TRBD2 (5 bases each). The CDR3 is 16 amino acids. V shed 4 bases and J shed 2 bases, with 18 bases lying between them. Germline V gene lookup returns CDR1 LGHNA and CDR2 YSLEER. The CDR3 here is CASSLRKGSLPYEQYF. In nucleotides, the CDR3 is TGCGCCAGCAGCCTACGGAAGGGGAGCCTTCCCTACGAGCAGTACTTC.

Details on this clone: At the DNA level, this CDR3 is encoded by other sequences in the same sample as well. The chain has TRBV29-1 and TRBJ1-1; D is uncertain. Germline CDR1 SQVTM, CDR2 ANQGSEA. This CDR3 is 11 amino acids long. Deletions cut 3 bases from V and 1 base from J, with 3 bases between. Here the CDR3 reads CSVERNTEAFF. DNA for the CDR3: TGCAGCGTTGAGCGGAACACTGAAGCTTTCTTT.

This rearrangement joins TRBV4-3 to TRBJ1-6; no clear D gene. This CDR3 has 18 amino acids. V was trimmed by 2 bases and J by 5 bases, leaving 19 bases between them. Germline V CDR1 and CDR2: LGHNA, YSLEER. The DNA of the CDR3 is TGCGCCAGCAGCCAATCGATCCGCCAGGCGGCCAATAATTCACCCCTCCACTTT. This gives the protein CASSQSIRQAANNSPLHF.

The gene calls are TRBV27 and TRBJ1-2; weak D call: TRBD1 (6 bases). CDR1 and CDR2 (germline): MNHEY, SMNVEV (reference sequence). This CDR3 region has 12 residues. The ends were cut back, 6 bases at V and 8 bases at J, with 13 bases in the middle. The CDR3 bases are TGTGCCAGCAGAAAACAGGGAATCGGCTACACCTTC. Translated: CASRKQGIGYTF.

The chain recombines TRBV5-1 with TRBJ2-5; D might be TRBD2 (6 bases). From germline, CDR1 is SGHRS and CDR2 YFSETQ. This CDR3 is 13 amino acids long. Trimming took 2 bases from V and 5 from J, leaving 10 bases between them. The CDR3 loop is CASSFEGRETQYF. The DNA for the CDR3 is TGCGCCAGCAGCTTCGAGGGGAGGGAGACCCAGTACTTC.

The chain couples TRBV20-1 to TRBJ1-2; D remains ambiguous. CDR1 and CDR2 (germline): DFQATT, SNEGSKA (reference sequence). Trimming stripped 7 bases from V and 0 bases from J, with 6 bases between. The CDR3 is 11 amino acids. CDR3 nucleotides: TGCAGTGGACATCCTAACTATGGCTACACCTTC. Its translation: CSGHPNYGYTF.

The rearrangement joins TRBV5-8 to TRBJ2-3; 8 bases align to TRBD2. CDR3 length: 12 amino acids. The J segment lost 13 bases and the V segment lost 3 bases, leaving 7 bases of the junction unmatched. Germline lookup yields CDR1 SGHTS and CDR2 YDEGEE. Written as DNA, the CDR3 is TGTGCCAGCAGCTCCCCGGGACTAGGAGAGTATTTT. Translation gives CASSSPGLGEYF.

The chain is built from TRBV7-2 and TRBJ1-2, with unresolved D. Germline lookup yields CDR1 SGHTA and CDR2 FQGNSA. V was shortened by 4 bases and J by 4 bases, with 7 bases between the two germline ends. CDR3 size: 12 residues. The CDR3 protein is CASSSGTYGYTF. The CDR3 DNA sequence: TGTGCCAGCAGCTCGGGCACCTATGGCTACACCTTC. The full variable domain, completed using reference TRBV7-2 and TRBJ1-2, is GAGVSQSPSNKVTEKGKDVELRCDPISGHTALYWYRQSLGQGLEFLIYFQGNSAPDKSGLPSDRFSAERTGGSVSTLTIQRTQQEDSAVYLCASSSGTYGYTFGSGTRLTVV.

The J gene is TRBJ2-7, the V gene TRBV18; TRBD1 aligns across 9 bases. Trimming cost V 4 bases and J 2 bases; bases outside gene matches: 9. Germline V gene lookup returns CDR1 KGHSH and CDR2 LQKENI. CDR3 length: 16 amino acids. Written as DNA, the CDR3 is TGTGCCAGCTCACAGGGGACAGGGAAGTTAGCCTACGAGCAGTACTTC. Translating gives CASSQGTGKLAYEQYF.

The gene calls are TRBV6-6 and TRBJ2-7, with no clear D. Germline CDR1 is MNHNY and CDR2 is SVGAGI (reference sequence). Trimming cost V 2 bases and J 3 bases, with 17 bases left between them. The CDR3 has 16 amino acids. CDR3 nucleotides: TGTGCCAGCAGTTACCCTGGCGGAGAAGTCGACTACGAGCAGTACTTC. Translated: CASSYPGGEVDYEQYF.

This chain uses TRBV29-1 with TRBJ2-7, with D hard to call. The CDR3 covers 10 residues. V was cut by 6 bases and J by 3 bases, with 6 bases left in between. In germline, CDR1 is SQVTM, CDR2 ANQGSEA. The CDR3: CSVWDYEQYF. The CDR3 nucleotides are TGCAGCGTGTGGGACTACGAGCAGTACTTC.

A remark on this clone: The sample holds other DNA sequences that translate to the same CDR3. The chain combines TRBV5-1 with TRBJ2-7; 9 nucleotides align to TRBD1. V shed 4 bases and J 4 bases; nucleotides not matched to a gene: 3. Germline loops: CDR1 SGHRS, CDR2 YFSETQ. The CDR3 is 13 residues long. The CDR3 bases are TGCGCCAGCAGCCGGGACAGGGTTTACGAGCAGTACTTC. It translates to CASSRDRVYEQYF.

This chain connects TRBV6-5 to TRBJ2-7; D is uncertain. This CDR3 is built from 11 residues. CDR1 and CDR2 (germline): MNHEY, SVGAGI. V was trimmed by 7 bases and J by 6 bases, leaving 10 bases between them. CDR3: CASTLWGEQYF. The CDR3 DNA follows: TGTGCCAGCACCCTCTGGGGCGAGCAGTACTTC.